The 9 T cell receptor beta chains presented below share a single source sample, sequenced in a study of CD8+CD57+ T cells in acquired aplastic anemia (dated by TCRdb to the late 2010s). The instrument was an Illumina HiSeq 2000. TCR beta VDJ combination and CDR3 sequence profiling used genomic DNA as the template. The public reads were reanalyzed by TCRdb: fastp trimming at Q25, MiXCR alignment, in-frame beta chains only. Rows are unified per CDR3 protein, each entry keeping the most common DNA and genes. The sample table lists around 150,000 distinct CDR3 sequences, roughly 40% of them with a count of one. Around 8.4% of the sample belongs to the ten largest clones. Source material: sorted CD4+, CD8+, or CD8+CD57+ T cells (not recorded which) from PBMCs. These TCRs come from a human donor in good health, serving as a control.

In this sample, this clonotype turned up many times. The chain recombines TRBV6-6 with TRBJ1-2; no firm D call. Germline V gene sequence: CDR1 MNHNY, CDR2 SVGAGI (reference sequence). The CDR3 spans 13 residues. With 2 bases removed from V and 7 bases from J, the gap between germline ends came to 11 bases. The CDR3, as DNA: TGTGCCAGCAGTTACGGCGACCACCGTGGCTACACCTTC. As protein: CASSYGDHRGYTF.

The rearrangement joins TRBV6-2 or TRBV6-3 to TRBJ2-1; 10 bases are shared with TRBD1. The junction had 8 bases not matched to a gene; V was cut back by 2 bases and J by 7 bases. The CDR3 loop spans 16 amino acids. In germline, CDR1 is MNHEY, CDR2 SVGEGT. This CDR3 reads CASSYPGTGVPNEQFF. The CDR3 DNA sequence: TGTGCCAGCAGTTACCCCGGGACAGGGGTACCTAATGAGCAGTTCTTC.

The chain employs TRBV3-1 and TRBJ2-3; 9 bases line up with TRBD2. This CDR3 contains 18 residues. V gave up 3 bases and J gave up 4 bases; unmatched junction bases: 14. CDR1 is LGHDT and CDR2 is YNNKEL in the germline V gene (reference sequence). This CDR3 is CASSQTGRRGGRADTQYF. Here the CDR3 DNA reads TGTGCCAGCAGCCAGACGGGGCGGCGGGGGGGCCGCGCAGATACGCAGTATTTT.

Many counts were recorded for this clonotype. This sequence joins TRBV6-1 and TRBJ1-1, with D possibly matching TRBD1 (5 bases). CDR1 and CDR2 from the germline V gene are MNHNS and SASEGT. The length of the CDR3 is 16 residues. The germline V and J ends were trimmed by 3 bases and 0 bases, with 14 bases remaining between them. The CDR3 nucleotides are TGTGCCAGCAGTGATAAAGGGACGGCTATGAACACTGAAGCTTTCTTT. As protein: CASSDKGTAMNTEAFF.

The gene calls are TRBV6-5 and TRBJ2-1; no clear D. Germline-derived CDR1 and CDR2 are MNHEY and SVGAGI. The germline V and J ends were trimmed by 7 bases and 2 bases, with 6 bases remaining between them. CDR3 length: 12 amino acids. The CDR3 protein is CASTVTYNEQFF. CDR3 DNA sequence: TGTGCCAGCACCGTAACCTACAATGAGCAGTTCTTC.

The rearrangement links TRBV7-2 to TRBJ1-4; D gene unclear. The germline gives CDR1 SGHTA, CDR2 FQGNSA. The CDR3 runs to 14 residues. V lost 3 bases, J lost 7 bases, and 12 bases lay in between. This CDR3 is CASSLSVVGEKLFF. The CDR3, as DNA: TGTGCCAGCAGCTTGTCAGTGGTCGGTGAAAAACTGTTTTTT.

This rearrangement joins TRBV3-1 to TRBJ2-3; 8 bases are shared with TRBD2. V shed 5 bases, J shed 5 bases, and the junction held 15 bases outside the gene matches. Germline CDR1 is LGHDT and CDR2 is YNNKEL (reference sequence). The CDR3 runs 17 residues. This CDR3 reads CASSWGTGGQSQDTQYF. The CDR3 DNA reads TGTGCCAGCAGCTGGGGGACGGGGGGGCAAAGTCAAGATACGCAGTATTTT.

The chain carries TRBV2 and TRBJ1-1; a weak D match, TRBD1 (5 bases). The CDR3 extends over 12 amino acids. V was pared by 6 bases and J by 11 bases, with 16 bases between. Germline assignment: CDR1 SNHLY and CDR2 FYNNEI. In DNA, the CDR3 is TGTGCCAGCAGCTGGGACTCCTCTGGGGCTTTCTTT. This encodes CASSWDSSGAFF.

This chain joins TRBV5-6 and TRBJ1-2; D is undetermined. V lost 0 bases to trimming and J lost 5 bases, with 5 bases between them. CDR1 SGHDT and CDR2 YYEEEE come from the germline V gene. The CDR3 sequence is 12 residues long. CDR3 in amino acids: CASSLVRYGYTF. The CDR3 nucleotides read TGTGCCAGCAGCTTGGTTAGGTATGGCTACACCTTC.